This passage covers 15 T cell receptor beta chains from one sample sequenced in a study of T cell responses to AZD1222 COVID-19 vaccine. Profiling relied on immunoSEQ multiplex PCR, and the TCRdb table lists in-frame clones only, not all of them. The sample carries 55,000 to 65,000 clones, over 75% recorded once. The specimen was peripheral blood, collected on day 0 of AZD1222 vaccination. The receptor source for this set is an adult in good health.

V is TRBV7-9 and J is TRBJ1-1; 7 bases are a match to TRBD1. V lost 3 bases to trimming and J lost 7 bases; unmatched junction nucleotides: 2. This CDR3 has 12 amino acids. Per germline, CDR1 SEHNR and CDR2 FQNEAQ (reference sequence). The CDR3 protein is CASSLRQGEAFF. The CDR3 nucleotides read TGTGCCAGCAGCTTGAGACAGGGTGAAGCTTTCTTT.

The rearrangement uses TRBV3-1 (or the pseudogene TRBV3-2) and TRBJ1-2, with a possible D match to TRBD1 (5 bases). Trimming removed 2 bases from V and 4 bases from J, with 17 bases in between. The CDR3 is made up of 16 amino acids. Per the germline V gene, CDR1 is LGHDT and CDR2 is YNNKEL (reference sequence). CDR3 residues: CASSQHQIRDLYGYTF. DNA of the CDR3: TGTGCCAGCAGCCAACACCAAATCAGGGATCTCTATGGCTACACCTTC.

This clone was seen once. The V gene is TRBV3-1 (or the pseudogene TRBV3-2), the J gene TRBJ1-6; possible D gene TRBD1, 6 bases. The CDR3 loop spans 14 amino acids. The V end was cut by 4 bases, the J end by 5 bases, with 9 bases between. The germline CDR1 and CDR2 sequences are LGHDT and YNNKEL (reference sequence). The CDR3 DNA is TGTGCCAGCAGCCTCGGACAGAATAATTCACCCCTCCACTTT. Translating gives CASSLGQNNSPLHF.

The chain has TRBV3-1 (or the pseudogene TRBV3-2) and TRBJ1-1; D might be TRBD1 (5 bases). V lost 1 base, J lost 1 base, and 13 bases lay in between. The CDR3 length is 16 residues. In germline, CDR1 is LGHDT, CDR2 YNNKEL (reference sequence). The DNA of the CDR3 is TGTGCCAGCAGCCAAGGGGACGGGCGATGGAACACTGAAGCTTTCTTT. It encodes CASSQGDGRWNTEAFF.

This clone was recorded a few times. The chain couples TRBV16 to TRBJ1-1, with 8 bases matching TRBD1. Germline trimming cut 4 bases from V and 1 base from J; bases unmatched to any gene: 5. Looked up from germline, CDR1 is KGHSY and CDR2 is FQNENV. CDR3 size: 15 residues. In DNA, the CDR3 is TGTGCCAGCAGCCGTCAAGGACAGGGGAACACTGAAGCTTTCTTT. Amino acid sequence: CASSRQGQGNTEAFF.

This clone has only one observation. V is TRBV24-1 and J is TRBJ2-2, with D possibly TRBD1 on 6 matching bases. CDR1 and CDR2 (germline): KGHDR, SFDVKD. This CDR3 is built from 14 residues. V gave up 7 bases and J gave up 2 bases, with 10 bases separating them. CDR3 DNA sequence: TGTGCCACCAGGGGGGCCGATAACACCGGGGAGCTGTTTTTT. It specifies CATRGADNTGELFF.

CDR3 nucleotides: TGTGCCAGCAGCTCCACAGGGCACGGGGAGCTGTTTTTT. Encoded protein: CASSSTGHGELFF. The chain recombines TRBV12-3 or TRBV12-4 with TRBJ2-2, with D maybe TRBD1 (6 bases). The CDR3 has 13 residues. Trimming cost V 6 bases and J 7 bases, with 12 bases left between them.

V gene TRBV5-1 combines with J gene TRBJ2-3, with 11 bases lining up with TRBD1. The V segment lost 4 bases and the J segment 4 bases; nucleotides outside the gene matches: 2. The V gene's germline CDR1 is SGHRS and CDR2 YFSETQ. CDR3 length: 14 amino acids. CDR3 DNA sequence: TGCGCCAGCAGCAAGGGACAGGGGGCAGATACGCAGTATTTT. Translating gives CASSKGQGADTQYF. Full variable domain (rest looked up from reference TRBV5-1 and TRBJ2-3): KAGVTQTPRYLIKTRGQQVTLSCSPISGHRSVSWYQQTPGQGLQFLFEYFSETQRNKGNFPGRFSGRQFSNSRSEMNVSTLELGDSALYLCASSKGQGADTQYFGPGTRLTVL.

This chain connects TRBV7-8 to TRBJ1-4; 7 bases map to TRBD1. This CDR3 spans 14 amino acids. J lost 8 bases, V lost 5 bases, and 8 bases had no gene match. Germline CDR1 SGHVS, CDR2 FQNEAQ. As DNA, the CDR3 is TGTGCCAGCAGCGAGACAGGGTTGGGCGAAAAACTGTTTTTT. The encoded protein is CASSETGLGEKLFF.

The chain combines TRBV5-1 with TRBJ1-1; no firm D call. Per germline, CDR1 SGHRS and CDR2 YFSETQ. The CDR3 covers 14 residues. V lost 3 bases, J lost 0 bases, and 9 bases lay in between. The CDR3 sequence is CASSSNSVNTEAFF. In DNA, the CDR3 is TGCGCCAGCAGCTCCAACTCGGTGAACACTGAAGCTTTCTTT.

The chain is built from TRBV5-1 and TRBJ1-5; the D is unclear. CDR1 SGHRS and CDR2 YFSETQ come from the germline V gene. V lost 0 bases, J lost 4 bases, and 14 bases lay in between. The CDR3 is 16 amino acids. This chain's CDR3 is CASSLVTGRGNQPQHF. In DNA form, the CDR3 reads TGCGCCAGCAGCTTGGTCACCGGACGGGGAAATCAGCCCCAGCATTTT.

The chain is built from TRBV5-1 and TRBJ1-4, with a possible D match to TRBD1 (6 bases). Germline V gives CDR1 SGHRS, CDR2 YFSETQ. V dropped 4 bases and J dropped 6 bases, with 16 bases sitting between them. CDR3 length: 15 residues. The CDR3 DNA sequence: TGCGCCAGCAGCAGCACAGGGACGTCTGATGAAAAACTGTTTTTT. Its translation: CASSSTGTSDEKLFF.

This CDR3 is CASSLDRGEAFF. CDR3 nucleotides: TGTGCCAGCAGCTTAGATCGGGGGGAAGCTTTCTTT. The chain employs TRBV7-2 and TRBJ1-1, with TRBD1 as a possible D gene (5 bases). The CDR3 runs to 12 residues. Trimming left V 1 base short and J 8 bases short, with 8 bases between. Germline V gene sequence: CDR1 SGHTA, CDR2 FQGNSA.

This CDR3 reads CASSFGGQGTWDTIYF. The CDR3 DNA reads TGTGCCAGCAGCTTCGGGGGACAGGGGACGTGGGACACCATATATTTT. V is TRBV13 and J is TRBJ1-3; 10 bases agree with TRBD1. Germline V gene data show CDR1 as PRHDT and CDR2 as FYEKMQ (reference sequence). J was trimmed by 8 bases and V by 3 bases; bases with no gene match: 10. CDR3 length: 16 residues.

V and J are TRBV13 and TRBJ2-1, with a possible D match to TRBD2 (6 bases). Trimming shortened V by 5 bases and J by 5 bases, and 16 bases separated the two germline ends. CDR1 PRHDT and CDR2 FYEKMQ come from the germline V gene (reference sequence). The CDR3 totals 15 residues. The CDR3 loop reads CASSLGRIANNEQFF. CDR3 DNA sequence: TGTGCCAGCAGCCTTGGGAGGATTGCCAACAATGAGCAGTTCTTC.